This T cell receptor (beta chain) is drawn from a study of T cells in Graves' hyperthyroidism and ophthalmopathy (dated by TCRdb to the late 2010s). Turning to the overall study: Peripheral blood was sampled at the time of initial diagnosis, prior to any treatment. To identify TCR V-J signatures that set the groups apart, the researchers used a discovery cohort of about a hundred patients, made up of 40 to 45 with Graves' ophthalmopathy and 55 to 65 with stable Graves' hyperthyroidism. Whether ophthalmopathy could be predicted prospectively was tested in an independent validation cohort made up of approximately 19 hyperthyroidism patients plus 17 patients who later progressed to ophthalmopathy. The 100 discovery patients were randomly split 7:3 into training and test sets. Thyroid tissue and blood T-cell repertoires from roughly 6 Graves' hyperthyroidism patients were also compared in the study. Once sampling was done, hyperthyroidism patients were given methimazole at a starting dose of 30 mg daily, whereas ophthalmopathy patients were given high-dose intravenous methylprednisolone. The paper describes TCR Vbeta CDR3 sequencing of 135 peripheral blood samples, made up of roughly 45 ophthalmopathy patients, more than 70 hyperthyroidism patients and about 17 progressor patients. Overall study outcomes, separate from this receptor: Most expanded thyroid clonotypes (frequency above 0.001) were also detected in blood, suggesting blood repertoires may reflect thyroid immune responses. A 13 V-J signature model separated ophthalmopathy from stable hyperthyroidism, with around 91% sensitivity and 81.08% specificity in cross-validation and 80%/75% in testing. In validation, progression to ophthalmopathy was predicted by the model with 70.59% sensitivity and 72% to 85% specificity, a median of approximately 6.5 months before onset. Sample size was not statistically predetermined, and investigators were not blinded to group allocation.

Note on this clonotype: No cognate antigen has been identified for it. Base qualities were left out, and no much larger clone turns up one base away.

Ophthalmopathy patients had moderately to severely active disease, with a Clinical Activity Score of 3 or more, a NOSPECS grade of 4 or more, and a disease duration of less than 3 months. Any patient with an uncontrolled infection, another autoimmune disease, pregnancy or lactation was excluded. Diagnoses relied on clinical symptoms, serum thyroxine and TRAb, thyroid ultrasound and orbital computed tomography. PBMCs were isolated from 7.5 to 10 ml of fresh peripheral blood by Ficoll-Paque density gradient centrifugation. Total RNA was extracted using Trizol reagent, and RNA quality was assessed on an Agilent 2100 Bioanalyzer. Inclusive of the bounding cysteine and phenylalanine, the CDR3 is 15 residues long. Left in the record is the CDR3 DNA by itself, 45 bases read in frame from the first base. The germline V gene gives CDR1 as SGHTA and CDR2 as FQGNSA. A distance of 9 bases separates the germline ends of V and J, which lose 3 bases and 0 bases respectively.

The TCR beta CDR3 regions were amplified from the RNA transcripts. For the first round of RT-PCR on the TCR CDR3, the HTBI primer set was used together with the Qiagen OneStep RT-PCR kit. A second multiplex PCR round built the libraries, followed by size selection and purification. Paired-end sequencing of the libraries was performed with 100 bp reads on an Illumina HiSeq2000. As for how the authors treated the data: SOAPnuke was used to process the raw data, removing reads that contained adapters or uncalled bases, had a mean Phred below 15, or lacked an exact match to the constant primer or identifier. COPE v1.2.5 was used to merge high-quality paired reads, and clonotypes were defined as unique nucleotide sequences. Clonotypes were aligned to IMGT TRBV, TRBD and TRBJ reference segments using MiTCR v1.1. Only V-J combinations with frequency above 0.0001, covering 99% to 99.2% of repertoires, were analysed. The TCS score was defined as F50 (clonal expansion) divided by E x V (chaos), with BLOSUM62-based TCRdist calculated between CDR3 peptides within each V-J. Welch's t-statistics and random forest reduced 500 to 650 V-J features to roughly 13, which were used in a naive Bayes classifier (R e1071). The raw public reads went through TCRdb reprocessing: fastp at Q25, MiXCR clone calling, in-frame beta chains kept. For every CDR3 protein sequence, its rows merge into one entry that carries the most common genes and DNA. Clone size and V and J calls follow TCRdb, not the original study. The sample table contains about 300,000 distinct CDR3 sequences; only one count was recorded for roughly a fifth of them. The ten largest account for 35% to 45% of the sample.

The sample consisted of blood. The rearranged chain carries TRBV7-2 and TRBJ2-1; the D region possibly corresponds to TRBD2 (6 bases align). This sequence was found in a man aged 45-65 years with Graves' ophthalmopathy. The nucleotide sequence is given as TGTGCCAGCAGCTTGGTTAGCGGCTCCTACAATGAGCAGTTCTTC. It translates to CASSLVSGSYNEQFF.